The 10 T cell receptor beta chains presented below share a single source sample, sequenced in a study of long-term antiretroviral therapy in people with HIV. Sequencing relied on immunoSEQ assay v3.0, run at survey level. The method was immunoSEQ multiplex PCR; TCRdb's version includes in-frame clones alone and lacks a portion of them. Of 5,000 to 7,500 clones in the sample, around 74% were seen once. The sample was unsorted PBMCs, taken 0.5 years before starting antiretroviral therapy. These receptors were taken from a man aged 35 to 55 with HIV.

The chain is built from TRBV5-1 and TRBJ1-2; 7 positions agree with TRBD1. CDR3 size: 15 residues. Germline CDR1 reads SGHRS; CDR2 reads YFSETQ. V lost 3 bases, J lost 4 bases, and 9 bases stayed unmatched. CDR3 coding DNA: TGCGCCAGCAGCTCGGACGGACAGGCGCTCTATGGCTACACCTTC. Residues: CASSSDGQALYGYTF. The entire variable domain, with the rest obtained from reference TRBV5-1 and TRBJ1-2, is as follows: KAGVTQTPRYLIKTRGQQVTLSCSPISGHRSVSWYQQTPGQGLQFLFEYFSETQRNKGNFPGRFSGRQFSNSRSEMNVSTLELGDSALYLCASSSDGQALYGYTFGSGTRLTVV.

This chain links TRBV29-1 with TRBJ2-7; TRBD1 matches at 7 bases. CDR3 length: 19 residues. V lost 7 bases, J lost 7 bases, and 31 bases stayed unmatched. Germline V CDR1 and CDR2: SQVTM, ANQGSEA. This CDR3 reads CSATGASTMTTSSLMEQYF. The CDR3 DNA reads as TGCAGCGCCACAGGGGCATCTACTATGACGACTTCCTCGCTAATGGAGCAGTACTTC.

The J gene is TRBJ1-2, the V gene TRBV7-2, with 7 bases lining up with TRBD1. CDR3 length: 15 amino acids. V shed 5 bases, J shed 5 bases, and the junction held 11 bases outside the gene matches. Germline loops: CDR1 SGHTA, CDR2 FQGNSA. For the CDR3, the DNA is TGTGCCAGCAGCCACCTGCAGGGGGTAATTTATGGCTACACCTTC. Protein sequence: CASSHLQGVIYGYTF.

The chain combines TRBV19 with TRBJ1-1; D is unclear. Germline values: CDR1 LNHDA, CDR2 SQIVND (reference sequence). The length of the CDR3 is 14 residues. The V gene lost 2 bases and the J gene lost 5 bases, with 12 bases spanning the gap. DNA for the CDR3: TGTGCCAGTAGTATATATGGGTTTCGAACTGAAGCTTTCTTT. Amino acids: CASSIYGFRTEAFF. The full variable domain, with the rest looked up from reference TRBV19 and TRBJ1-1, is DGGITQSPKYLFRKEGQNVTLSCEQNLNHDAMYWYRQDPGQGLRLIYYSQIVNDFQKGDIAEGYSVSREKKESFPLTVTSAQKNPTAFYLCASSIYGFRTEAFFGQGTRLTVV.

This clone ranks as large. V and J are TRBV4-3 and TRBJ2-3; 10 bases are shared with TRBD1. Germline values: CDR1 LGHNA, CDR2 YSLEER. The junction had 9 bases not matched to a gene; V was cut back by 5 bases and J by 4 bases. CDR3 length: 16 residues. The chain's CDR3 is CASSDDRTGGSDTQYF. CDR3 DNA sequence: TGCGCCAGCAGCGACGATAGGACAGGGGGATCAGATACGCAGTATTTT.

The gene calls are TRBV19 and TRBJ1-2; D remains unclear. The CDR3 spans 16 residues. Germline V gene lookup returns CDR1 LNHDA and CDR2 SQIVND (reference sequence). The V gene lost 7 bases and the J gene lost 2 bases, with 20 bases spanning the gap. This CDR3 reads CASTPLTATQNYGYTF. DNA of the CDR3: TGTGCCAGTACCCCGCTTACAGCGACTCAAAACTATGGCTACACCTTC.

This clone was seen a single time. This sequence joins TRBV4-3 and TRBJ1-2; the match to TRBD1 covers 9 bases. Germline CDR1 and CDR2: LGHNA and YSLEER. This CDR3 contains 15 residues. V trimming: 4 bases; J trimming: 8 bases; junction bases outside the gene matches: 11. The CDR3 loop reads CASSLNRDRALGYTF. In nucleotides, the CDR3 is TGCGCCAGCAGCCTTAACCGGGACAGGGCGTTGGGCTACACCTTC.

The chain links TRBV7-9 to TRBJ1-4; D is unresolved. The CDR3 is 15 amino acids. The germline gives CDR1 SEHNR, CDR2 FQNEAQ (reference sequence). Trimming removed 2 bases from V and 4 bases from J, with 11 bases in between. This CDR3 reads CASSLKGLGNEKLFF. The CDR3 bases are TGTGCCAGCAGCTTAAAAGGGCTGGGTAATGAAAAACTGTTTTTT.

V and J are TRBV29-1 and TRBJ1-2, with 10 positions matching TRBD1. Germline lookup yields CDR1 SQVTM and CDR2 ANQGSEA. V shed 7 bases and J 7 bases; nucleotides not matched to a gene: 12. The CDR3 length is 14 residues. The CDR3 DNA follows: TGCAGCGCCACCTTTTCGGGACAGGGGAGTGGCTACACCTTC. Amino acid sequence: CSATFSGQGSGYTF. The full variable domain, its missing parts supplied by reference TRBV29-1 and TRBJ1-2, is SAVISQKPSRDICQRGTSLTIQCQVDSQVTMMFWYRQQPGQSLTLIATANQGSEATYESGFVIDKFPISRPNLTFSTLTVSNMSPEDSSIYLCSATFSGQGSGYTFGSGTRLTVV.

The chain combines TRBV9 with TRBJ1-5, with 9 bases fitting TRBD1. The CDR3 extends over 15 amino acids. Trimming at V came to 3 bases and at J to 3 bases, leaving 4 bases not matched to a gene. Germline CDR1 SGDLS, CDR2 YYNGEE. CDR3 protein: CASSAGQGSNQPQHF. In DNA, the CDR3 is TGTGCCAGCAGCGCTGGACAGGGGTCCAATCAGCCCCAGCATTTT.